Below, 29 T cell receptor beta chains from the same sample are listed, as sequenced in a study of T-cell reconstitution after alpha-beta-depleted transplantation in children. Study-level findings and limits: Expanded graft clones, several hundred of them, were reportedly the source of alpha-beta T cells about two months after transplant.

What these receptors recognize is not known. Unique molecular identifiers were used to barcode this TCRbeta library. TCRdb passed the PCR reads through MiXCR, listing each CDR3 protein once. The table lists 25,000 to 35,000 distinct CDR3 sequences, under 7.5% of them singletons. The sequenced sample was peripheral blood, obtained 60 days after TCRalphabeta/CD19-depleted stem cell transplant. The receptors were sampled from a child younger than two who had a stem cell transplant for acute myeloid leukemia, so the T cells may come from the graft donor.

This clonotype was detected ten times or more. This chain links TRBV13 with TRBJ1-1; 9 bases agree with TRBD1. The CDR3 totals 17 residues. CDR1 is PRHDT, CDR2 FYEKMQ, per germline (reference sequence). V dropped 3 bases and J dropped 4; count of bases not matched to a gene: 12. The CDR3 region has the DNA TGTGCCAGCAGCTTTGACAGGGGGGATCAGGTCCGCACTGAAGCTTTCTTT. Translated, it gives CASSFDRGDQVRTEAFF. Using reference TRBV13 and TRBJ1-1 for the parts outside the CDR3, the full variable domain is AAGVIQSPRHLIKEKRETATLKCYPIPRHDTVYWYQQGPGQDPQFLISFYEKMQSDKGSIPDRFSAQQFSDYHSELNMSSLELGDSALYFCASSFDRGDQVRTEAFFGQGTRLTVV.

This clonotype has ten or more counts. The V call is TRBV3-1, the J call TRBJ2-7; maybe TRBD1 (5 bases). The V end was cut by 0 bases, the J end by 3 bases, with 15 bases between. The CDR3 consists of 16 residues. Germline-derived CDR1 and CDR2 are LGHDT and YNNKEL (reference sequence). CDR3 bases: TGTGCCAGCAGCCAAGATAGGGCAGGGTCACACTACGAGCAGTACTTC. Translating it yields CASSQDRAGSHYEQYF.

V gene TRBV3-1 combines with J gene TRBJ1-2; D is ambiguous. CDR1 and CDR2 from the germline V gene are LGHDT and YNNKEL (reference sequence). The CDR3 length is 14 residues. V shed 4 bases and J shed 0 bases, with 9 bases lying between them. This chain's CDR3 is CASSPPQANYGYTF. CDR3 nucleotides: TGTGCCAGCAGCCCCCCCCAGGCTAACTATGGCTACACCTTC.

At least ten counts were recorded for this clonotype. The chain couples TRBV12-3 or TRBV12-4 to TRBJ1-5; D unresolved. This CDR3 spans 14 amino acids. Deletions cut 3 bases from V and 2 bases from J, with 8 bases between. CDR3 DNA: TGTGCCAGCAGTTTGGTAGAGGGCAATCAGCCCCAGCATTTT. Protein product: CASSLVEGNQPQHF.

The chain employs TRBV11-2 and TRBJ2-7; no definite D call. With 10 bases removed from V and 3 bases from J, the gap between germline ends came to 19 bases. CDR1 is SGHAT and CDR2 is FQNNGV in the germline V gene. The CDR3 runs 14 residues. For the CDR3, the DNA is TGTGCCATGAGCTCCGGGTTCCCTTGCTACGAGCAGTACTTC. Amino acids: CAMSSGFPCYEQYF.

At least ten counts were recorded for this clonotype. The J gene is TRBJ2-7, the V gene TRBV11-2, with 8 bases aligning to TRBD1. This CDR3 contains 14 residues. V dropped 7 bases and J dropped 3; count of bases not matched to a gene: 8. Germline loops: CDR1 SGHAT, CDR2 FQNNGV. CDR3 nucleotides: TGTGCCAGCACCAAGATGACAGGGGACTACGAGCAGTACTTC. Translating it yields CASTKMTGDYEQYF.

The table lists this clonotype with many counts. The rearrangement uses TRBV6-2 or TRBV6-3 and TRBJ1-4, with no clear D. From germline, CDR1 is MNHEY and CDR2 SVGEGT. The CDR3 loop spans 9 amino acids. V shed 7 bases and J shed 12 bases, with 6 bases lying between them. CDR3 sequence (DNA): TGTGCCAGCAAGACGGAACTGTTTTTT. Translated, it gives CASKTELFF.

This clonotype was observed at least ten times. This chain joins TRBV9 and TRBJ2-2, with D perhaps matching TRBD2 (5 bases). Germline V gene data show CDR1 as SGDLS and CDR2 as YYNGEE. The CDR3 loop spans 14 amino acids. Trimming left V 0 bases short and J 5 bases short, with 8 bases between. The CDR3 protein is CASSVERGTGELFF. CDR3 nucleotides: TGTGCCAGCAGCGTAGAGCGCGGGACCGGGGAGCTGTTTTTT.

This clonotype was seen repeatedly, ten times or more. The V gene is TRBV7-2, the J gene TRBJ2-7; TRBD1 matches at 8 bases. The junction had 3 bases not matched to a gene; V was cut back by 3 bases and J by 2 bases. The CDR3 sequence is 14 residues long. Per germline, CDR1 SGHTA and CDR2 FQGNSA. The CDR3, as DNA: TGTGCCAGCAGCTTGGTGACAGGGGCCTACGAGCAGTACTTC. Its translation is CASSLVTGAYEQYF.

The sample holds many counts of this clonotype. The chain uses TRBV12-3 or TRBV12-4 and TRBJ1-2; a possible D gene is TRBD1 (5 bases). The CDR3 is 14 residues long. Deletions cut 6 bases from V and 1 base from J, with 12 bases between. CDR3 DNA sequence: TGTGCCAGCAGCCGACAGACTTATAACTATGGCTACACCTTC. Its protein is CASSRQTYNYGYTF.

This clonotype was seen repeatedly, ten times or more. CDR3 in amino acids: CASSQGVDGSNQPQHF. The CDR3 region has the DNA TGCGCCAGCAGCCAAGGGGTCGACGGTAGCAATCAGCCCCAGCATTTT. The chain is built from TRBV4-3 and TRBJ1-5; D not resolved. Per the germline V gene, CDR1 is LGHNA and CDR2 is YSLEER. V shed 1 base and J shed 0 bases, with 10 bases lying between them. This CDR3 has 16 amino acids.

This clonotype was found many times. The chain carries TRBV7-2 and TRBJ1-6, with D unresolved. The CDR3 consists of 15 residues. Germline values: CDR1 SGHTA, CDR2 FQGNSA. V lost 5 bases and J lost 5, with 13 bases in between. This CDR3 reads CASSVRSRDNSPLHF. The CDR3 DNA reads TGTGCCAGCAGCGTACGAAGTAGAGATAATTCACCCCTCCACTTT.

In its sample, this clonotype was seen many times. The chain has TRBV7-9 and TRBJ2-1; D call uncertain. Trimming took off 4 bases at V and 10 bases at J, with 8 bases between the two ends. This CDR3 spans 11 amino acids. Looked up from germline, CDR1 is SEHNR and CDR2 is FQNEAQ (reference sequence). In DNA, the CDR3 is TGTGCCAGCAGCTGGCCGAGCGAGCAGTTCTTC. This gives the protein CASSWPSEQFF.

This clonotype turned up a few times. The chain links TRBV9 to TRBJ2-3; TRBD2 matches at 7 bases. The CDR3 runs to 19 residues. V lost 3 bases, J lost 4 bases, and 20 bases stayed unmatched. Germline V CDR1 and CDR2: SGDLS, YYNGEE. The CDR3 here is CASSDPRREMSEGPDTQYF. CDR3 nucleotide sequence: TGTGCCAGCAGCGACCCGAGGCGGGAGATGTCAGAGGGGCCAGATACGCAGTATTTT.

This clonotype came up many times. This chain uses TRBV12-5 with TRBJ1-1, with a possible D match to TRBD1 (6 bases). Germline V gene lookup returns CDR1 LGHNT and CDR2 FRNRAP. This CDR3 is 13 amino acids long. V lost 4 bases and J lost 4, with 10 bases in between. Here the CDR3 DNA reads TGTGCTAGTGGTTGGGGGCGGGGCACTGAAGCTTTCTTT. Translating it yields CASGWGRGTEAFF.

There are many counts of this clonotype. The chain uses TRBV20-1 and TRBJ2-5; 13 positions agree with TRBD2. The CDR3 loop spans 16 amino acids. From germline, CDR1 is DFQATT and CDR2 SNEGSKA (reference sequence). V lost 6 bases and J lost 6; bases outside the gene matches: 13. This CDR3 reads CSAQTSGRALFQTQYF. The CDR3, as DNA: TGCAGTGCCCAAACTAGCGGGAGGGCCTTATTCCAGACCCAGTACTTC.

This clonotype was recorded at least ten times. The chain couples TRBV7-8 to TRBJ2-3; D could derive from TRBD1 or TRBD2 (5 bases each). V lost 5 bases and J 1 base, leaving 13 bases between the germline ends. The germline V gene encodes CDR1 SGHVS and CDR2 FQNEAQ. The CDR3 contains 15 residues. The CDR3 protein is CASSQGVGGTDTQYF. CDR3 sequence (DNA): TGTGCCAGCAGCCAAGGGGTGGGGGGCACAGATACGCAGTATTTT.

This clonotype came up many times. This rearrangement joins TRBV7-9 to TRBJ2-1; D possibly corresponds to TRBD2 (6 bases). Trimming removed 1 base at V and 15 bases at J, with 13 bases between. CDR1 is SEHNR and CDR2 is FQNEAQ in the germline V gene (reference sequence). The CDR3 consists of 12 residues. DNA of the CDR3: TGTGCCAGCAGCTTAGGGAGGGATCATTGGTTCTTC. This translates into CASSLGRDHWFF.

The table lists this clonotype with many counts. This chain joins TRBV20-1 and TRBJ2-2; 9 bases are a match to TRBD1. The CDR3 has 17 residues. Trimming took 1 base from V and 2 from J; bases not matched to a gene: 8. Germline-derived CDR1 and CDR2 are DFQATT and SNEGSKA (reference sequence). CDR3 nucleotides: TGCAGTGCTAGAGGAGCGGGGACAGGGAGCAACACCGGGGAGCTGTTTTTT. Encoded protein: CSARGAGTGSNTGELFF.

This clonotype was observed at least ten times. V gene TRBV7-2 combines with J gene TRBJ1-1; D not certain. The CDR3 has 14 amino acids. Deletions cut 5 bases from V and 3 bases from J, with 13 bases between. CDR1 SGHTA and CDR2 FQGNSA come from the germline V gene. The CDR3 protein is CASSPPQRDTEAFF. As DNA, the CDR3 is TGTGCCAGCAGCCCGCCCCAGAGGGACACTGAAGCTTTCTTT.

This clonotype was observed at least ten times. CDR3 amino acids: CASSLWGRDEQYF. In DNA form, the CDR3 reads TGTGCCAGCAGCTTATGGGGACGGGACGAGCAGTACTTC. V and J are TRBV7-2 and TRBJ2-7; D assignment may be TRBD1 or TRBD2 (5 bases each). Trimming removed 2 bases from V and 5 bases from J, with 10 bases in between. The CDR3 extends over 13 amino acids. Germline V CDR1 and CDR2: SGHTA, FQGNSA.

This clonotype has at least ten counts. V gene TRBV6-5 combines with J gene TRBJ2-7; a weak D match, TRBD1 (6 bases). The V end was cut by 6 bases, the J end by 0 bases, with 9 bases between. The CDR3 has 13 residues. CDR1 and CDR2 (germline): MNHEY, SVGAGI. The CDR3 nucleotides are TGTGCCAGCAGACAGGGAAGCTCCTACGAGCAGTACTTC. Its translation: CASRQGSSYEQYF.

This clonotype was counted many times. The rearrangement uses TRBV2 and TRBJ2-7; 7 positions match TRBD1. V shed 6 bases and J 5 bases; nucleotides not matched to a gene: 4. CDR1 is SNHLY and CDR2 is FYNNEI in the germline V gene. This CDR3 region has 12 residues. Here the CDR3 DNA reads TGTGCCAGCAGATGGGACAGCCACGAGCAGTACTTC. Translating gives CASRWDSHEQYF.

This clonotype was seen repeatedly, ten times or more. The genes are TRBV7-2 and TRBJ2-7; 7 positions agree with TRBD1. CDR1 is SGHTA, CDR2 FQGNSA, per germline. V lost 5 bases and J lost 3; bases outside the gene matches: 7. This CDR3 is built from 14 residues. CDR3 nucleotides: TGTGCCAGCAGCCGTTTGGGGACAGTCTACGAGCAGTACTTC. It is translated as CASSRLGTVYEQYF.

Many counts were recorded for this clonotype. The rearrangement uses TRBV18 and TRBJ2-2; the D call may be TRBD1 or TRBD2 (6 bases each). The germline V gene has CDR1 KGHSH and CDR2 LQKENI. The CDR3 contains 17 residues. V lost 3 bases and J lost 0, with 14 bases in between. The CDR3 loop reads CASSPFAGHPNTGELFF. In DNA, the CDR3 is TGTGCCAGCTCACCTTTTGCGGGACACCCGAACACCGGGGAGCTGTTTTTT. Using reference TRBV18 and TRBJ2-2 for the parts outside the CDR3, the full variable domain is NAGVMQNPRHLVRRRGQEARLRCSPMKGHSHVYWYRQLPEEGLKFMVYLQKENIIDESGMPKERFSAEFPKEGPSILRIQQVVRGDSAAYFCASSPFAGHPNTGELFFGEGSRLTVL.

This clonotype appeared many times. The rearrangement uses TRBV4-3 and TRBJ2-3; 10 nucleotides line up with TRBD2. V lost 1 base and J lost 3; bases outside the gene matches: 4. From germline, CDR1 is LGHNA and CDR2 YSLEER. This CDR3 is 16 amino acids long. The CDR3 loop is CASSQVSGRITDTQYF. DNA of the CDR3: TGCGCCAGCAGCCAAGTTAGCGGGAGGATAACAGATACGCAGTATTTT.

This clonotype was observed many times. This chain links TRBV6-2 or TRBV6-3 with TRBJ1-2; weak D call: TRBD1 (6 bases). The ends were cut back, 6 bases at V and 7 bases at J, with 21 bases in the middle. CDR1 is MNHEY, CDR2 SVGEGT, per germline. The CDR3 extends over 15 amino acids. Here the CDR3 reads CASSRRGTRGGGYTF. The DNA for the CDR3 is TGTGCCAGCAGCCGACGGGGGACACGAGGCGGTGGCTACACCTTC.

This clonotype was seen a handful of times. The genes are TRBV19 and TRBJ2-2; no clear D. Trimming shortened V by 3 bases and J by 4 bases, and 6 bases separated the two germline ends. The CDR3 contains 13 residues. From germline, CDR1 is LNHDA and CDR2 SQIVND (reference sequence). CDR3 coding DNA: TGTGCCAGTAGTATGGCGCTCACCGGGGAGCTGTTTTTT. This sequence encodes CASSMALTGELFF.

The sample holds many counts of this clonotype. The CDR3 bases are TGTGCCAGCAGTTCGGGTACTCCCTACGAGCAGTACTTC. This gives the protein CASSSGTPYEQYF. The chain joins TRBV27 to TRBJ2-7; no reliable D call. This CDR3 comprises 13 residues. Germline values: CDR1 MNHEY, CDR2 SMNVEV (reference sequence). The germline V and J ends were trimmed by 4 bases and 2 bases, with 9 bases remaining between them.